Listed below are T cell receptor beta chains from one sample, sequenced in a study of cytomegalovirus exposure and HLA in healthy donors. This table comes from immunoSEQ multiplex PCR, and its TCRdb copy is limited to in-frame clones, with some not included. The sample carries about 120,000 clones, 70% to 85% recorded once. Sequencing was done on a sample of PBMCs. These receptors all stem from a man in his fifties in good health and CMV-seropositive. Both conserved end residues are part of each CDR3. Size tells how often a clone was seen (once, few, many) or the class of an expanded clone, and some rows leave it out.

clone_size	v_call	cdr3_length	j_call	cdr3_aa
.	TRBV5-1	15	TRBJ1-5	CASSPGTGNNQPQHF
once	TRBV5-4	13	TRBJ1-1	CASSLGGQAEAFF
.	TRBV28	13	TRBJ1-2	CASSLGRGYGYTF
.	TRBV19	13	TRBJ1-1	CASSIKQGPEAFF
.	TRBV7-9	13	TRBJ1-2	CASSSPTEYGYTF
.	TRBV14	14	TRBJ2-1	CASSQEIRTGEQFF
.	TRBV10-3	15	TRBJ2-7	CAISEYQVGSGEQYF
few	TRBV18	13	TRBJ2-7	CASSPLETREQYF
once	TRBV4-1	20	TRBJ2-1	CASSVSGLAVRGGSYNEQFF
.	TRBV5-1	17	TRBJ2-1	CASSSRLGGGPSNEQFF
.	TRBV7-2	15	TRBJ2-1	CASSSQGQSYNEQFF
.	TRBV29-1	13	TRBJ1-2	CSVEGQGNYGYTF
.	TRBV5-1	14	TRBJ1-2	CASSPGIASLGYTF
few	TRBV15	13	TRBJ2-3	CATSRGRRNTQYF
.	TRBV7-5	15	TRBJ1-1	CVRSLVDGENTEAFF
.	TRBV28	16	TRBJ1-3	CASSFNRQGAGNTIYF
.	TRBV7-9	14	TRBJ2-1	CASSVGQGVREQFF
.	TRBV14	16	TRBJ1-1	CASSKANRERGTEAFF
.	TRBV6-4	15	TRBJ2-1	CASSRLAGAYNEQFF
.	TRBV13	13	TRBJ2-1	CASSLGAGGEQFF
.	TRBV6-6	12	TRBJ2-1	CAASGLNNEQFF
.	TRBV6-5	13	TRBJ1-1	CAGYRGMNTEAFF
.	TRBV5-6	15	TRBJ1-4	CASSLQTRGWEKLFF
.	TRBV5-1	13	TRBJ2-7	CASSLFGDGEQYF
.	TRBV2	15	TRBJ1-3	CASSGTGSSGNTIYF
.	TRBV7-9	17	TRBJ1-1	CASSFSGARGLRAEAFF
.	TRBV9	13	TRBJ2-2	CASSVRETGELFF
.	TRBV5-4	15	TRBJ1-2	CASSLSGTGLYGYTF
.	TRBV6-1	14	TRBJ1-2	CASSEAGQGQGYTF
.	TRBV5-1	17	TRBJ2-5	CASSLSTSGGRQETQYF
.	TRBV14	15	TRBJ1-2	CASSQAAPGAGGYTF
.	TRBV2	15	TRBJ2-5	CASSEAAGARKTQYF
.	TRBV10-3	16	TRBJ2-7	CAISESRGQGAYEQYF
.	TRBV7-3	16	TRBJ1-2	CASSLTGQLDLYGYTF
.	TRBV6-1	13	TRBJ1-1	CASSRLVDTEAFF
.	TRBV19	17	TRBJ2-1	CASSIRGQPRIYNEQFF
.	TRBV14	16	TRBJ2-1	CASSPFGGESYNEQFF
once	TRBV30	15	TRBJ2-1	CAWNRESGAYNEQFF
.	TRBV7-9	16	TRBJ1-1	CASSLKTGTGNTEAFF
.	TRBV30	12	TRBJ2-5	CAYETGQETQYF
.	TRBV7-6	13	TRBJ1-1	CASSFAMNTEAFF
once	TRBV6-5	14	TRBJ2-2	CASETQYNTGELFF
.	TRBV28	15	TRBJ2-7	CASSLFLYRRGEQYF
.	TRBV7-2	17	TRBJ2-4	CASSSGTGRLARDIQYF
.	TRBV7-2	15	TRBJ1-2	CASSSSGTGGNGYTF
.	TRBV4-1	18	TRBJ2-3	CASSPYGVGTGPTDTQYF
.	TRBV7-6	16	TRBJ2-7	CASSRTLTRSAYEQYF
.	TRBV6-5	14	TRBJ1-1	CASSLTPGGSEAFF
.	TRBV2	15	TRBJ1-2	CASSSRQGKAYGYTF
.	TRBV7-2	15	TRBJ2-7	CASSLDGTGTSEQYF
.	TRBV19	16	TRBJ2-7	CASSTPGQGGTYEQYF
.	TRBV6-6	12	TRBJ1-2	CASSYSEGGYTF